This T cell receptor beta chain was recovered during a study of cytomegalovirus exposure and HLA in healthy donors. Findings and caveats of the study: It was approximately 150 TCR beta chains that were listed as cytomegalovirus-associated. In vitro assays verified that a few CMV-associated chains recognized CMV antigens specifically. As immune exposure information, only CMV serostatus was available.

Vbeta (60) and Jbeta (13) primers were used in the PCR. TCRdb's copy holds only in-frame clones and misses some; the assay was immunoSEQ multiplex PCR. The data show around 150,000 clones, with 87% seen just once and about 0.9% held by the top ten. The CDR3 loop spans 14 amino acids. The V gene end was trimmed by 6 bases and the J gene end by 6 bases; junction bases not matched to a gene: 10. Germline V CDR1 and CDR2: MNHEY, SMNVEV (reference sequence). As regards this clone: Antigen: not known.

Though probably carrying unrecorded immune exposures, donors were nominally healthy at sampling. The sequenced sample was PBMCs. This sequence originates from a woman in her twenties or thirties in good health and CMV-seronegative. V gene TRBV27 combines with J gene TRBJ2-5; the match to TRBD1 covers 7 bases. The CDR3 region is CASRIPTGKQTQYF. CDR3 DNA: TGTGCCAGCAGAATACCGACAGGGAAACAGACCCAGTACTTC.